This T cell receptor beta chain was captured in a study of shared clonotypes between healthy human individuals. Germline V gene lookup returns CDR1 LNHDA and CDR2 SQIVND (reference sequence). The length of the CDR3 is 15 residues. J was trimmed by 5 bases and V by 6 bases; bases with no gene match: 7. The data were produced by immunoSEQ multiplex PCR, yet TCRdb's version contains in-frame clones alone and is incomplete. The sample consists of approximately 530,000 clones, about 96% of them appearing once. The source material was naive CD4+ T cells sorted from blood. Subset given: CD45RA+ positively selected. The V gene is TRBV19, the J gene TRBJ1-5; 10 bases fit TRBD1. This TCR came from a woman aged 30 to 39 in good health. The CDR3 nucleotides read TGTGCCAGTAGCCCGGGACAGGGGATTGATCAGCCCCAGCATTTT. Encoded protein: CASSPGQGIDQPQHF.